The present T cell receptor beta chain was sequenced within a study of T cells after yellow fever vaccination. This clonotype was detected only a few times. Its specificity is not known. V was cut by 5 bases and J by 4 bases, with 18 bases left in between. The CDR3 totals 15 residues. CDR1 DFQATT and CDR2 SNEGSKA come from the germline V gene (reference sequence). Study conclusions and caveats: One caveat is that FACS-sorted repertoires could contain abundant clonotypes contaminating from the bulk population.

One entry per CDR3 protein results from TCRdb running MiXCR on the 5' RACE reads. The sample consists of nearly 550,000 distinct CDR3 sequences, less than 20% of them appearing once. This sequence joins TRBV20-1 and TRBJ2-4, with D perhaps TRBD2 (5 bases). This receptor was taken from a man aged 25 to 40 who received the YFV17D yellow fever vaccine. This specimen was PBMCs, taken 15 days after the yellow fever booster vaccination. CDR3 sequence: CSAESGTSKKNIQYF. The CDR3 DNA reads as TGCAGTGCTGAAAGCGGCACCTCAAAGAAAAACATTCAGTACTTC.